The 2 T cell receptor beta chains below come from one sample, sequenced in a study of cytomegalovirus exposure and HLA in healthy donors. Primers: 60 Vbeta forward and 13 Jbeta reverse. Only in-frame clones appear in the TCRdb table, and some are missing; sequencing was by immunoSEQ multiplex PCR. The sample records around 150,000 clones, approximately 86% being singletons. Sequenced input: PBMCs. These receptors originate from a woman younger than 30 in good health and CMV-seronegative.

This chain connects TRBV27 to TRBJ2-1; D is unclear. V dropped 10 bases and J dropped 7 bases, with 20 bases sitting between them. CDR1 MNHEY and CDR2 SMNVEV come from the germline V gene (reference sequence). CDR3 length: 14 residues. CDR3 protein: CATQSGWPGNEQFF. For the CDR3, the DNA is TGTGCCACCCAGTCGGGTTGGCCTGGGAATGAGCAGTTCTTC.

This clone showed up just once. One end of the junction varies from germline; a read error may be responsible. The chain joins TRBV19 to TRBJ2-3; D gene unclear. CDR1 and CDR2 (germline): LNHDA, SQIVND (reference sequence). The CDR3 has 11 residues. The CDR3 spells CASRIADTQYF. CDR3 DNA sequence: TGTGCCAGTCGTATCGCAGATACGCAGTATTTT. Full variable domain (rest looked up from reference TRBV19 and TRBJ2-3): DGGITQSPKYLFRKEGQNVTLSCEQNLNHDAMYWYRQDPGQGLRLIYYSQIVNDFQKGDIAEGYSVSREKKESFPLTVTSAQKNPTAFYLCASRIADTQYFGPGTRLTVL.